This T cell receptor delta chain was documented in a study of gamma-delta T cells after stem cell transplantation. In regard to this clone: With only one base between it and a far larger clone, this is likely a read error. Distinct nucleotide sequences in the sample also encode this CDR3.

This CDR3 is built from 19 residues. The V and J ends lost 0 bases and 0 bases respectively, with 14 bases between them. Germline CDR1 GEAIGNYY, CDR2 EKD. TCRdb fed the RT-PCR reads into CATT to redo clone calling. The sample shows about 1,200 delta-chain clones, approximately 3% of them seen only once. The J gene is TRDJ3, the V gene TRDV2, with a possible D match to TRDD3 (6 bases). The sequence came from a human donor. It is not recorded whose cells these are; they may come from a transplant donor. Sample: gamma-delta T cells. For the CDR3, the DNA is TGTGCCTGTGACACCGGCTGGGGAGGTAGCTCCTGGGACACCCGACAGATGTTTTTC. Its translation: CACDTGWGGSSWDTRQMFF.